This T cell receptor beta chain came from a study of blood T cell repertoires in COVID-19. Turning to the study itself: COVID-19 samples collected from the United States, Italy and Spain covered acute and convalescent phases. PBMCs, B-cell-depleted T cells, or T cells provided the cDNA or gDNA that made up the material.

Repertoires were generated with immunoSEQ multiplex PCR, while TCRdb's copy carries only in-frame clones and drops some. The profile shows about 330,000 clones, about 87% of them singletons. Participant ages covered about 18 to 100 years across about two dozen US areas. The V gene lost 7 bases and the J gene lost 5 bases, with 15 bases spanning the gap. The CDR3 is made up of 13 amino acids. Specimen: PBMCs or T cells enriched from blood (not recorded which). This TCR was sampled from a young man who had recovered from COVID-19. The chain couples TRBV12-3 or TRBV12-4 to TRBJ2-7; weak D call: TRBD2 (5 bases). CDR3 in DNA: TGTGCCAGCACGGACGGAGCGGCCCACGAGCAGTACTTC. This encodes CASTDGAAHEQYF.